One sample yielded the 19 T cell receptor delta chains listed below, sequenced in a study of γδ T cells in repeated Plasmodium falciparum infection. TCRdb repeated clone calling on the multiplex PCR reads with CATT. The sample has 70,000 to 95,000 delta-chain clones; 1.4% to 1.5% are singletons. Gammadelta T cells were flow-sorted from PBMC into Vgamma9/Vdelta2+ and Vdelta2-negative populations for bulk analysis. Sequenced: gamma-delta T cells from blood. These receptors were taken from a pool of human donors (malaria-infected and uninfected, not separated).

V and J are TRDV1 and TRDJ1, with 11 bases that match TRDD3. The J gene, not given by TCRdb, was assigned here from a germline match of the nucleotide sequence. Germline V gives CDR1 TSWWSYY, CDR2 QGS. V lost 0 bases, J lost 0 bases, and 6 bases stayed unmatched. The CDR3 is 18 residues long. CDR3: CALGELRVGDTYTDKLIF. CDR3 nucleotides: TGTGCTCTTGGGGAACTTCGAGTGGGGGATACGTACACCGATAAACTCATCTTT.

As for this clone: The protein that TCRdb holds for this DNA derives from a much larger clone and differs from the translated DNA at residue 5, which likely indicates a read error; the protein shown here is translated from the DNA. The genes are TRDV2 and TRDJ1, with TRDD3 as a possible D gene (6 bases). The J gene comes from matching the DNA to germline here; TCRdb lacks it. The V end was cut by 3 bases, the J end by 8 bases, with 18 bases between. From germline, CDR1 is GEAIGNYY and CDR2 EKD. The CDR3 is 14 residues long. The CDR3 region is CACDAIGGSGKLIF. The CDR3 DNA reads TGTGCCTGTGACGCCATTGGGGGGAGCGGAAAACTCATCTTT.

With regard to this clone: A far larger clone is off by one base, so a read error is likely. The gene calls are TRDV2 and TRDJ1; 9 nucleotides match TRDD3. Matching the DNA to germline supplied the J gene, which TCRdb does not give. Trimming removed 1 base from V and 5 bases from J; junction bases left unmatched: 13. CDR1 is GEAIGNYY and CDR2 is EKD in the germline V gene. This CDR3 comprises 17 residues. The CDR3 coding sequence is TGTGCCTGTGACACGTTCCGGGGGATACTGTTCGCTGATAAACTCATCTTT. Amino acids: CACDTFRGILFADKLIF.

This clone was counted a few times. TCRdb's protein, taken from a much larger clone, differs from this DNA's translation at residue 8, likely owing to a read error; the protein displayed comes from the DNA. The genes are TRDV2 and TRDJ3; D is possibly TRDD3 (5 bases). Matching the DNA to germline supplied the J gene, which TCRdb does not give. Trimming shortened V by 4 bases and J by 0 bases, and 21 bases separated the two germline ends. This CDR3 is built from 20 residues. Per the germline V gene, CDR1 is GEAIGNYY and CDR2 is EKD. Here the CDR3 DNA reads TGTGCCTGTGATACTGTACTGGAGGATAAGAGCTCCTGGGACACCCGACAGATGTTTTTC. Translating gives CACDTVLEDKSSWDTRQMFF.

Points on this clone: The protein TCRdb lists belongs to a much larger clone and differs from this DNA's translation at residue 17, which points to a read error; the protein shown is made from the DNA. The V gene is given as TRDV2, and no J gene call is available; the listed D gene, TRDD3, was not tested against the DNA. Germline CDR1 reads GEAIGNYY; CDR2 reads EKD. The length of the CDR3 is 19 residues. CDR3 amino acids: CACDTLDWGITNLTAQFFF. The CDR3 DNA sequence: TGTGCCTGTGACACTTTAGACTGGGGGATAACCAATTTGACAGCACAATTCTTCTTT.

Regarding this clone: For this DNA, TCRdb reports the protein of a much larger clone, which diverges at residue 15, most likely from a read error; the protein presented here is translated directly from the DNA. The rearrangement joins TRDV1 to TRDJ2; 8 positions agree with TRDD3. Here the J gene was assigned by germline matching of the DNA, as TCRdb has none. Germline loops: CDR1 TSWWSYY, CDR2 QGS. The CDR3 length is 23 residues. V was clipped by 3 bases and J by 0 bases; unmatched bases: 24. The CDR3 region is CALGDPPEGWGIVSTPLTAQLFF. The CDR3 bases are TGTGCTCTTGGGGATCCCCCGGAAGGTTGGGGGATTGTGTCTACCCCTTTGACAGCACAACTCTTCTTT.

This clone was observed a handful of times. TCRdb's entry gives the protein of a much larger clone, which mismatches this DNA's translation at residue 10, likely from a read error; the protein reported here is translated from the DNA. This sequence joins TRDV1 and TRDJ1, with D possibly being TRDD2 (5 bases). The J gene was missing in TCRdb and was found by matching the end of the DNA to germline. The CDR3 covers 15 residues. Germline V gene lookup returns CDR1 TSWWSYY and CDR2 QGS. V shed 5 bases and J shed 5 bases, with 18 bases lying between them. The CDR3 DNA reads TGTGCTCTTGGGTCACAGCCTTCTTACCTAGATAAACTCATCTTT. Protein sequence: CALGSQPSYLDKLIF.

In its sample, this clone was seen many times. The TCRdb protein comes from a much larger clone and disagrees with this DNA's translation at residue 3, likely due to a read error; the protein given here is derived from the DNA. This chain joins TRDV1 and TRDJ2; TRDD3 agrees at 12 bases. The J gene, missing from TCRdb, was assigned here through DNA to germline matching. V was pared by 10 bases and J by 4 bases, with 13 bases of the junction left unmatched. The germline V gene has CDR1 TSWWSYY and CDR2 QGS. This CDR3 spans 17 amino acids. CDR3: CAPGFTGGYPPTAQLFF. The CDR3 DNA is TGTGCTCCTGGATTTACTGGGGGATACCCCCCGACAGCACAACTCTTCTTT.

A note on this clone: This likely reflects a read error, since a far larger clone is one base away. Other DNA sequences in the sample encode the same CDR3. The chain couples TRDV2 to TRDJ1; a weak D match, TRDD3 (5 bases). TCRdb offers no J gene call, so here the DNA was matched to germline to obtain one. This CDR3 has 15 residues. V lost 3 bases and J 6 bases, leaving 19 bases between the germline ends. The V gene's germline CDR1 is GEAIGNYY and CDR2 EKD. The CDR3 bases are TGTGCCTGTGACGACCTGGGAGATGCGGGCTATAAACTCATCTTT. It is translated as CACDDLGDAGYKLIF.

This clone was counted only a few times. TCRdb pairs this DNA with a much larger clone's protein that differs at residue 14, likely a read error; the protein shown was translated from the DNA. The CDR3 protein is CALGGFDNYVLGHTDKLIF. Here the CDR3 DNA reads TGTGCTCTTGGGGGATTCGATAACTACGTACTGGGGCATACCGATAAACTCATCTTT. The rearrangement uses TRDV1 and TRDJ1, with 7 bases fitting TRDD3. Germline assignment: CDR1 TSWWSYY and CDR2 QGS. The CDR3 spans 19 residues. V was pared by 4 bases and J by 2 bases, with 19 bases of the junction left unmatched.

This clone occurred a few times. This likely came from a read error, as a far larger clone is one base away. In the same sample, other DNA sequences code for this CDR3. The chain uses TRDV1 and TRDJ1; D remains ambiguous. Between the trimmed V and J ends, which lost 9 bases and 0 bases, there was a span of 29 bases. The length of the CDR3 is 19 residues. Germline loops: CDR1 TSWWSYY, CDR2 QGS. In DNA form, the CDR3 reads TGTGCTCTGGCGGAAGTGGATTCGGAGAGGTACTGTAACACCGATAAACTCATCTTT. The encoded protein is CALAEVDSERYCNTDKLIF.

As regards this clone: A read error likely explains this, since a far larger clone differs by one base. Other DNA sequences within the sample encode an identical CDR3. In DNA form, the CDR3 reads TGTGCCTGTGACACCGTGGCCGGGGCGTACACCGATAAACTCATCTTT. This translates into CACDTVAGAYTDKLIF. J is TRDJ1 and V is TRDV2, with no clear D. TCRdb does not report a J gene; here it was assigned by matching the DNA to germline references. This CDR3 has 16 residues. Looked up from germline, CDR1 is GEAIGNYY and CDR2 is EKD. Trimming stripped 0 bases from V and 0 bases from J, with 13 bases between.

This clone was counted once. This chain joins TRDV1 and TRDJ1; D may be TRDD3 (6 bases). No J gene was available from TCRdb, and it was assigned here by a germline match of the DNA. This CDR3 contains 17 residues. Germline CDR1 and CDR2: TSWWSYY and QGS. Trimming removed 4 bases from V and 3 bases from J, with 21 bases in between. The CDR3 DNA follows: TGTGCTCTTGGGGCCGGATCCCGTACTGGGAGCCCCGATAAACTCATCTTT. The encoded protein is CALGAGSRTGSPDKLIF.

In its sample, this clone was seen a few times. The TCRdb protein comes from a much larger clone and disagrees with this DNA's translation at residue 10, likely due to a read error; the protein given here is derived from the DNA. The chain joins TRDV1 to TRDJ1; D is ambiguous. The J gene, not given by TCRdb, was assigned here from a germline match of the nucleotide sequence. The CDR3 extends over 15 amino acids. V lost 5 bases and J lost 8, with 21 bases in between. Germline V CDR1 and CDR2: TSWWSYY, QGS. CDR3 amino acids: CALGLSPTASVKLIF. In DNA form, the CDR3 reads TGTGCTCTTGGGCTTAGCCCCACCGCCTCCGTCAAACTCATCTTT.

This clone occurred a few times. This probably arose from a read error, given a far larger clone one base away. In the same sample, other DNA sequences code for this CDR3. The CDR3 loop is CALGEPSGGSPPHTDKLIF. CDR3 coding DNA: TGTGCTCTTGGGGAACCCTCCGGGGGATCCCCTCCACACACCGACAAACTCATCTTT. V is TRDV1 and J is TRDJ1; TRDD3 matches at 7 bases. TCRdb records no J gene; here it was assigned by comparing the DNA to germline. CDR1 is TSWWSYY, CDR2 QGS, per germline. The CDR3 runs 19 residues.

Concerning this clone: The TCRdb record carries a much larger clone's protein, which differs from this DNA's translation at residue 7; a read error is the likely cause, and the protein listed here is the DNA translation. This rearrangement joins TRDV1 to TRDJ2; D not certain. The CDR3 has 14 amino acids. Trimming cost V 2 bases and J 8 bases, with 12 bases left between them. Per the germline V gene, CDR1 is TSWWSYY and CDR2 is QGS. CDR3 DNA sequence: TGTGCTCTTGGGGAAAATGTCCTGGAGGCACAACTCTTCTTT. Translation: CALGENVLEAQLFF.

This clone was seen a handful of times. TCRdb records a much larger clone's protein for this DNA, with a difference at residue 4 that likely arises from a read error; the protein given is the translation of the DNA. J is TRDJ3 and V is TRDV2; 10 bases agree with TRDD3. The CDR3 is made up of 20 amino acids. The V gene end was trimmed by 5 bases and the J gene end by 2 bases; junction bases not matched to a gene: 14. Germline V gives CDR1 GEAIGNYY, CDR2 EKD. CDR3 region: CACGTTGGFPGAWDTRQMFF. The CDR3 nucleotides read TGTGCCTGTGGCACGACTGGGGGATTCCCGGGAGCCTGGGACACCCGACAGATGTTTTTC.

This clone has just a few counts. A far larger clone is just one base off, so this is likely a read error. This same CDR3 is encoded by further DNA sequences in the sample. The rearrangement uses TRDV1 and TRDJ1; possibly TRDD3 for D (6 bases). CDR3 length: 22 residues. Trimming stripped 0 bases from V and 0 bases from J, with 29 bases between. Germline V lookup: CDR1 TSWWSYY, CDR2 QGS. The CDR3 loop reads CALGELNAPKAAIRGYTDKLIF. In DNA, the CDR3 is TGTGCTCTTGGGGAACTGAACGCTCCCAAGGCAGCTATACGGGGATACACCGATAAACTCATCTTT.

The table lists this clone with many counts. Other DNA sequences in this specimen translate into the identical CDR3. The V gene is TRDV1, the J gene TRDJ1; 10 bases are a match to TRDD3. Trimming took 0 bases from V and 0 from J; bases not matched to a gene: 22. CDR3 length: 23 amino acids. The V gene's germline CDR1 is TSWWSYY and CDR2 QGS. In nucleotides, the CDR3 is TGTGCTCTTGGGGAACTATTGGCCTGCGGGGTGGGGGATACAAGCCGGTACACCGATAAACTCATCTTT. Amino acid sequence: CALGELLACGVGDTSRYTDKLIF.